The clone carrying this T cell receptor (beta chain) was recorded at least ten times. What it binds is not known. These data belong to a study of T cell repertoires in cytomegalovirus infection. Study at large: Indicated by public TCR beta signatures were CMV infection and matching HLA type.

TCRdb fed the reads into MiXCR, producing one record per CDR3 protein. This table has roughly 76,000 distinct CDR3 sequences, roughly 3.5% appearing once. Findings and caveats of the study: Dominant in the ex vivo response were TCR beta clonotypes restricted by HLA-C and specific for CMV. The cumulative frequency of public TCR beta families identified carriers of CMV plus the relevant HLA.

The junction had 6 bases not matched to a gene; V was cut back by 5 bases and J by 8 bases. The CDR3 covers 14 residues. CDR1 is SEHNR and CDR2 is FQNEAQ in the germline V gene (reference sequence). The sequenced material came from PBMCs. The origin of this receptor is a human donor in good health (CMV status not recorded). Some clones in this sample may be carry-over from other donors' samples. The rearrangement joins TRBV7-9 to TRBJ1-6; 7 bases are shared with TRBD1. The CDR3 sequence: CASSHRDRDSPLHF. CDR3 DNA: TGTGCCAGCAGCCACCGGGACAGAGATTCACCCCTCCACTTT.